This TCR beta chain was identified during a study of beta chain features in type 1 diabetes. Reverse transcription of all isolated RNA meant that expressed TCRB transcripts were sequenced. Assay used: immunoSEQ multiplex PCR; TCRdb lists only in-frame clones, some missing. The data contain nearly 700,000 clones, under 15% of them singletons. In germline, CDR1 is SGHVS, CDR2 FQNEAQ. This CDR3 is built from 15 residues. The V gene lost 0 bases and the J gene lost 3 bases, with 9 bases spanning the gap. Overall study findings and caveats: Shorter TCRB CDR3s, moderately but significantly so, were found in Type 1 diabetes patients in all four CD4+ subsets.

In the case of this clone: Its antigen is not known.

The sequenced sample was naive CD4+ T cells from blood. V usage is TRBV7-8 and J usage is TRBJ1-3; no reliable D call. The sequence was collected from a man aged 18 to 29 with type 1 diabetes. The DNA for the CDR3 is TGTGCCAGCAGCTTAGCGGGTGGTGATGGAAACACCATATATTTT. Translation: CASSLAGGDGNTIYF.